This T cell receptor (delta chain) was sequenced in a study of human gamma delta and Vdelta1 T cells (dated by TCRdb to the late 2010s). Describing the broader study: The study examined Delta One T cells, which are Vd1+ gamma-delta T cells, as cytotoxic effectors against acute myeloid leukemia.

As to this clone: Its binding antigen is unknown. Base qualities are not at hand, and no much larger clone is one base apart. Additional DNA sequences in this sample encode the identical CDR3.

Preparation of the library involved PCR. The data were produced on an Illumina MiSeq. TCRdb reprocessed the public reads with the caller CATT; rows with the same DNA were merged afterwards. Recorded for this sample are 4,300 or so delta-chain clones; more than 20% of them occurred a single time. The ten largest clonotypes hold roughly 69% of the sample. From cysteine to phenylalanine, the CDR3 is 21 amino acids long. Of all the DNA, just the CDR3 is kept, 63 bases in frame from base 1. According to the germline V gene, CDR1 reads TSWWSYY and CDR2 reads QGS. The germline V and J ends show losses of 4 bases and 0 bases respectively, and no gene match explains 20 bases of the junction.

This sequence uses TRDV1 and TRDJ1; 10 bases in the junction line up with TRDD3. The source is a human donor in good health. Sequences were obtained from naive CD27+ Vdelta1 gamma-delta T cells from blood. Here is the DNA: TGTGCTCTTGGGGTCCGTGGTTCGGGCTTACTGGGGGATTTGTACACCGATAAACTCATCTTT. Translated, it reads CALGVRGSGLLGDLYTDKLIF.